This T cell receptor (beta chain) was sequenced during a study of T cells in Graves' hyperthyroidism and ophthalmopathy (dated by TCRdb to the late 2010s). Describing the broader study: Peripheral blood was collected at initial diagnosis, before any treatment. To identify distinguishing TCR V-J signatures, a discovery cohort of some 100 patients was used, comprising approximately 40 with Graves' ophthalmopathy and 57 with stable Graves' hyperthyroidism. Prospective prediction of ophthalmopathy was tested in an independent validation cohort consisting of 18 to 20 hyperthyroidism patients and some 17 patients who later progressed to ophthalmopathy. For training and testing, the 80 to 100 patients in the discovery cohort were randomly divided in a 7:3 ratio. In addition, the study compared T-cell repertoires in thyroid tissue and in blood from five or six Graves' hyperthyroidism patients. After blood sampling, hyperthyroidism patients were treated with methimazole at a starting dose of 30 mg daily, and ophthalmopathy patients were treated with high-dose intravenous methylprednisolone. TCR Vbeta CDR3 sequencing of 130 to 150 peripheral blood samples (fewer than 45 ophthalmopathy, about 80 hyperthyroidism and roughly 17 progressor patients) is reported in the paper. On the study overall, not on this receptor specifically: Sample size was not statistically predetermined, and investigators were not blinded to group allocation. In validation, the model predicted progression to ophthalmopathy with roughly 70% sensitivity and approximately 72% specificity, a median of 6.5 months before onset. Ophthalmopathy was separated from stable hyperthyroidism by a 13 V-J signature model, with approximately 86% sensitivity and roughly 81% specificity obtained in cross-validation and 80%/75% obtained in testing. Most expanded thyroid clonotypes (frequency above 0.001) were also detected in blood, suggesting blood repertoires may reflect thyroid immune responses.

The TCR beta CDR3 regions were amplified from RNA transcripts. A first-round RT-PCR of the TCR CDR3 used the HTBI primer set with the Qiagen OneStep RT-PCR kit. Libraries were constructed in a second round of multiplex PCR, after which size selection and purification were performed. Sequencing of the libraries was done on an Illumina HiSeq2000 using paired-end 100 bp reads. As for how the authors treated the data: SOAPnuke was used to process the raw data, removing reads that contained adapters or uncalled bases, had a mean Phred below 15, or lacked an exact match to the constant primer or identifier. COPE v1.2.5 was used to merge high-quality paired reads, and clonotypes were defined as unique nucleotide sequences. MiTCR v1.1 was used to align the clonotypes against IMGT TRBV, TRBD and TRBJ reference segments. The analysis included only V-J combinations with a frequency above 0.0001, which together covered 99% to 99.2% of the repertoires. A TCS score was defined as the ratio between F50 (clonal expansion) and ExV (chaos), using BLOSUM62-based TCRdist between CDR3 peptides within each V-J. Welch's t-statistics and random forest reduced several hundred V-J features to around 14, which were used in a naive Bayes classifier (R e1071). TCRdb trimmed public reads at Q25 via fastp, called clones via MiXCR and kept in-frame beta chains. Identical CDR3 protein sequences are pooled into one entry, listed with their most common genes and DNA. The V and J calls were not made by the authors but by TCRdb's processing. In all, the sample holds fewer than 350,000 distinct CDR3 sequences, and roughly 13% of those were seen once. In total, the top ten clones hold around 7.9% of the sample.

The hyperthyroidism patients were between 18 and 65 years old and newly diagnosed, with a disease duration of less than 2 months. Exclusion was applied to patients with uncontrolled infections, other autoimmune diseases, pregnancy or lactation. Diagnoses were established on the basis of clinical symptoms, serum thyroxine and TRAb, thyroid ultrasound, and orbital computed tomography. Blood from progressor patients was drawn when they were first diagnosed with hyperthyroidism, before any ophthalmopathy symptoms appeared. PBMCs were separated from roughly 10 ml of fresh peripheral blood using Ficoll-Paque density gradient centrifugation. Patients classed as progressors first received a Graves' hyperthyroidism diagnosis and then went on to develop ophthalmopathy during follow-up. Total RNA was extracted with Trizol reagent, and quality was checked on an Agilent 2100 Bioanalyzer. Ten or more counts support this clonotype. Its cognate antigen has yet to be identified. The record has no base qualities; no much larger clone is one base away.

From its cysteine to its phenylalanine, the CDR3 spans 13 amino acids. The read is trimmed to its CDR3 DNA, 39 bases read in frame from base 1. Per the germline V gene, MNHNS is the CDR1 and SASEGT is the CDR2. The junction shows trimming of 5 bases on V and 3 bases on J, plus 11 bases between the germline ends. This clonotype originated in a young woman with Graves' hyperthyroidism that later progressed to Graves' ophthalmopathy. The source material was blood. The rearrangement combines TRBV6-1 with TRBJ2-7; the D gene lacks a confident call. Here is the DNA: TGTGCCAGCAGTACCCGAGTTTACTACGAGCAGTACTTC. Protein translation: CASSTRVYYEQYF.